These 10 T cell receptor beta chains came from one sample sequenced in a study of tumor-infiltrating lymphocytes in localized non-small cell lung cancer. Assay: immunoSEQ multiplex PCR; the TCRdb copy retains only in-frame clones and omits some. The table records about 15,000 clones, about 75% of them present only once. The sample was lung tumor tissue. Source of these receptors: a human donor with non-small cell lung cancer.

CDR3 in amino acids: CSSPEGETQYF. In DNA form, the CDR3 reads TGCAGCTCTCCCGAAGGGGAGACCCAGTACTTC. The chain is built from TRBV29-1 and TRBJ2-5; D is uncertain. Trimming shortened V by 8 bases and J by 5 bases, and 12 bases separated the two germline ends. CDR3 length: 11 amino acids. From germline, CDR1 is SQVTM and CDR2 ANQGSEA.

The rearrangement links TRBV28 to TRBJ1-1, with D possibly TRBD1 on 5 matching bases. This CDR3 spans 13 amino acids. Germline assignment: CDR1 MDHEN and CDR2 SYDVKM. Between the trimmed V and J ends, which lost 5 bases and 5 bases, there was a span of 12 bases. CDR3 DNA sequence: TGTGCCAGCAGTATCCGGGGGGGGACTGAAGCTTTCTTT. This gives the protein CASSIRGGTEAFF. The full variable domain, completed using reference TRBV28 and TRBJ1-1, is DVKVTQSSRYLVKRTGEKVFLECVQDMDHENMFWYRQDPGLGLRLIYFSYDVKMKEKGDIPEGYSVSREKKERFSLILESASTNQTSMYLCASSIRGGTEAFFGQGTRLTVV.

The CDR3 region has the DNA TGCAGCGTTGAAGTTGAGACTAGCCGGACCCAGTACTTC. Its translation is CSVEVETSRTQYF. J is TRBJ2-5 and V is TRBV29-1; 7 bases fit TRBD2. This CDR3 spans 13 amino acids. The germline V gene has CDR1 SQVTM and CDR2 ANQGSEA. Trimming at V came to 1 base and at J to 7 bases, leaving 6 bases not matched to a gene.

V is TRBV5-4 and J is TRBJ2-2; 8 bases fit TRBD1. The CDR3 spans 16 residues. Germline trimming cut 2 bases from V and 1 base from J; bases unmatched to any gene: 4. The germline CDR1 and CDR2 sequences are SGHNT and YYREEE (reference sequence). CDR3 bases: TGTGCCAGCAGCTTCCCAGGGGGCGTGAACACCGGGGAGCTGTTTTTT. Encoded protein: CASSFPGGVNTGELFF.

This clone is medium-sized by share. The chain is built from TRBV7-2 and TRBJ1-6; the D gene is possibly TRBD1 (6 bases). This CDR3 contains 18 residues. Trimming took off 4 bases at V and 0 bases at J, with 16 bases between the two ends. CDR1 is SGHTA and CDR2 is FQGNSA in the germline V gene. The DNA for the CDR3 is TGTGCCAGCAGCTCCAGAAGGGACACTTACTCCTATAATTCACCCCTCCACTTT. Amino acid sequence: CASSSRRDTYSYNSPLHF.

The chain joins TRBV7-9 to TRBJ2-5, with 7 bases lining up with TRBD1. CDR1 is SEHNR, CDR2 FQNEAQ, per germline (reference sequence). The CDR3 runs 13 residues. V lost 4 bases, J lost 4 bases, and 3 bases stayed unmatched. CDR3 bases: TGTGCCAGCAGCTCGACAGGGAGAGAGACCCAGTACTTC. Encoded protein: CASSSTGRETQYF.

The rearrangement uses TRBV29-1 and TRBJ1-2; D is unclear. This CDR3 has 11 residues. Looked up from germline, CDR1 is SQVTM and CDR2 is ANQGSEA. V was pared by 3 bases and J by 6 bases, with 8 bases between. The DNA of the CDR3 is TGCAGCGTTGACCCCCGGGATGGCTACACCTTC. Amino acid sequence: CSVDPRDGYTF.

This CDR3 is CASSPNRGQGGELFF. In DNA form, the CDR3 reads TGTGCCAGCAGCCCTAACAGGGGGCAAGGCGGGGAGCTGTTTTTT. V usage is TRBV11-3 and J usage is TRBJ2-2; 9 nucleotides match TRBD1. Germline lookup yields CDR1 SGHNT and CDR2 YENEEA. V shed 5 bases, J shed 7 bases, and the junction held 8 bases outside the gene matches. The CDR3 loop spans 15 amino acids.

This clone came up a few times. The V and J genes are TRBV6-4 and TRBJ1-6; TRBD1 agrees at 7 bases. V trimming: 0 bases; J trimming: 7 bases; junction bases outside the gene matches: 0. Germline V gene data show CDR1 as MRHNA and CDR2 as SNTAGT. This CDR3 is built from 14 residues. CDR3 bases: TGTGCCAGCAGTGACTCAGGGGGCAATTCACCCCTCCACTTT. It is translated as CASSDSGGNSPLHF.

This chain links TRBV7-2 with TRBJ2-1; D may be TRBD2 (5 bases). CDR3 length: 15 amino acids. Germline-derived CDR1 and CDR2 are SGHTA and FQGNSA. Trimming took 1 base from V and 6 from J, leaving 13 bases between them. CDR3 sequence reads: CASSLVGGSRNEQFF. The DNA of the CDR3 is TGTGCCAGCAGCTTAGTAGGAGGTTCACGCAATGAGCAGTTCTTC.